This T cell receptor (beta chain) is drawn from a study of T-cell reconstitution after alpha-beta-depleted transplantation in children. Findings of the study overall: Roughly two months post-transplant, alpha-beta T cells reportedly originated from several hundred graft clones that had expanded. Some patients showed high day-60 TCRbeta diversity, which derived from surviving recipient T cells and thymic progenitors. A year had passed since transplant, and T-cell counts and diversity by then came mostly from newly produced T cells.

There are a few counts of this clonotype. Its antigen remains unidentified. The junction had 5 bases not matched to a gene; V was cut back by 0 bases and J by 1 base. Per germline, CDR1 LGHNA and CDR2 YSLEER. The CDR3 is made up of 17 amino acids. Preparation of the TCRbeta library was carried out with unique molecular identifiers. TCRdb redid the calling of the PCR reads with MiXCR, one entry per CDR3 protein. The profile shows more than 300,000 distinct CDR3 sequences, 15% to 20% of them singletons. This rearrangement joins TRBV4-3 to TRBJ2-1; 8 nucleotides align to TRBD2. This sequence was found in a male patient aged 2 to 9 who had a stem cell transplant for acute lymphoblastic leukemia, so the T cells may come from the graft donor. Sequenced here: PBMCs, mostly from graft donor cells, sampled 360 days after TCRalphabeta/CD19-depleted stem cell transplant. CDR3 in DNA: TGCGCCAGCAGCCAAGACTTCGCGGGAGGATCCTACAATGAGCAGTTCTTC. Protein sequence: CASSQDFAGGSYNEQFF.